The 23 T cell receptor beta chains below all came from one sample that was sequenced in a study of sequential checkpoint blockade in melanoma. Some clones are missing from TCRdb's copy, which holds only in-frame ones; the method was immunoSEQ multiplex PCR. The sample includes over 9,500 clones, about 77% of them seen just once. Described treatment: randomized to nivolumab then ipilimumab (arm A) or the reverse (arm B). The source was CD8+ T cells sorted from blood (inferred from file names), collected from a patient given nivolumab and ipilimumab in sequence. The source of these receptors is a human donor with melanoma.

The gene calls are TRBV20-1 and TRBJ2-7, with 7 bases identical to TRBD1. The CDR3 runs to 11 residues. The V segment lost 6 bases and the J segment 6 bases; nucleotides outside the gene matches: 5. Per germline, CDR1 DFQATT and CDR2 SNEGSKA (reference sequence). The CDR3 sequence: CSAKTGREQYF. For the CDR3, the DNA is TGCAGTGCGAAGACAGGGCGCGAGCAGTACTTC.

V and J are TRBV27 and TRBJ1-6, with D possibly TRBD1 on 6 matching bases. This CDR3 has 15 amino acids. Germline V gives CDR1 MNHEY, CDR2 SMNVEV (reference sequence). V lost 1 base and J 5 bases, leaving 9 bases between the germline ends. Here the CDR3 reads CASSLYRTDNSPLHF. DNA of the CDR3: TGTGCCAGCAGTTTATACAGGACAGATAATTCACCCCTCCACTTT.

This chain uses TRBV4-2 with TRBJ2-7; weak D call: TRBD2 (6 bases). Germline-derived CDR1 and CDR2 are LGHNA and YNFKEQ. The CDR3 totals 15 residues. V was shortened by 1 base and J by 0 bases, with 10 bases between the two germline ends. Here the CDR3 reads CASSQVDGSSYEQYF. CDR3 bases: TGTGCCAGCAGCCAAGTTGACGGGAGCTCCTACGAGCAGTACTTC.

The rearrangement uses TRBV15 and TRBJ2-5; a possible D gene is TRBD1 (6 bases). Gene TRBJ2-7 matches the end of the DNA better, so the J call may be wrong. CDR1 and CDR2 (germline): LNHNV, YYDKDF (reference sequence). CDR3 size: 13 residues. CDR3 sequence reads: CATSREQGDEQYF. The CDR3 nucleotides read TGTGCCACCAGCAGAGAACAGGGCGACGAGCAGTACTTC.

This chain joins TRBV6-5 and TRBJ2-1, with 7 bases aligning to TRBD2. V gave up 0 bases and J gave up 2 bases; unmatched junction bases: 1. The CDR3 has 15 amino acids. Germline CDR1 and CDR2: MNHEY and SVGAGI. CDR3 amino acids: CASSYSGTTYNEQFF. The CDR3 bases are TGTGCCAGCAGTTACTCCGGGACTACCTACAATGAGCAGTTCTTC.

The CDR3 DNA sequence: TGTGCCAGCAGCTTAGAGGTGGCGGGAGGTGTCAATGAGCAGTTCTTC. Translating gives CASSLEVAGGVNEQFF. The gene calls are TRBV7-8 and TRBJ2-1; TRBD2 agrees at 8 bases. The CDR3 consists of 16 residues. The germline V gene encodes CDR1 SGHVS and CDR2 FQNEAQ. V was pared by 1 base and J by 6 bases, with 8 bases of the junction left unmatched.

The gene calls are TRBV5-4 and TRBJ2-7, with 8 bases that match TRBD1. The germline V gene has CDR1 SGHNT and CDR2 YYREEE (reference sequence). This CDR3 has 13 amino acids. V was pared by 4 bases and J by 2 bases, with 2 bases of the junction left unmatched. The CDR3 sequence: CASSQGATYEQYF. DNA of the CDR3: TGTGCCAGCAGCCAGGGGGCTACCTACGAGCAGTACTTC. The variable domain in full, with the rest retrieved from reference TRBV5-4 and TRBJ2-7, is ETGVTQSPTHLIKTRGQQVTLRCSSQSGHNTVSWYQQALGQGPQFIFQYYREEENGRGNFPPRFSGLQFPNYSSELNVNALELDDSALYLCASSQGATYEQYFGPGTRLTVT.

The rearrangement links TRBV28 to TRBJ2-1, with 11 bases that match TRBD1. J was trimmed by 9 bases and V by 3 bases; bases with no gene match: 7. The CDR3 has 15 amino acids. Germline CDR1 MDHEN, CDR2 SYDVKM. This chain's CDR3 is CASSFWGQGGGEQFF. CDR3 nucleotide sequence: TGTGCCAGCAGTTTTTGGGGACAGGGGGGGGGTGAGCAGTTCTTC.

Here the CDR3 DNA reads TGCGCCAGCGTTGGACAGTACACTGAAGCTTTCTTT. Amino acid sequence: CASVGQYTEAFF. V is TRBV10-1 and J is TRBJ1-1; a possible D gene is TRBD1 (6 bases). The CDR3 is 12 amino acids. Per germline, CDR1 WNHNN and CDR2 SYGVQD (reference sequence). The ends were cut back, 8 bases at V and 3 bases at J, with 10 bases in the middle.

The CDR3 coding sequence is TGTGCCAGCAGCTTAGACCCGGTGGCAGATACGCAGTATTTT. Its protein is CASSLDPVADTQYF. The chain carries TRBV11-2 and TRBJ2-3; D call uncertain. The CDR3 spans 14 residues. CDR1 and CDR2 (germline): SGHAT, FQNNGV. Trimming removed 0 bases at V and 4 bases at J, with 8 bases between.

This clone was detected a few times. At the DNA level, this CDR3 is encoded by other sequences in the same sample as well. The chain employs TRBV27 and TRBJ2-2; maybe TRBD2 (6 bases). Between the trimmed V and J ends, which lost 3 bases and 5 bases, there was a span of 10 bases. The CDR3 sequence is 14 residues long. The germline gives CDR1 MNHEY, CDR2 SMNVEV (reference sequence). CDR3 coding DNA: TGTGCCAGCAGTTTCGGGGGTGGGACCGGGGAGCTGTTTTTT. This encodes CASSFGGGTGELFF.

The chain combines TRBV11-2 with TRBJ2-3; no clear D gene. This CDR3 has 12 residues. V lost 1 base to trimming and J lost 8 bases, with 7 bases between them. In germline, CDR1 is SGHAT, CDR2 FQNNGV. The CDR3 nucleotides read TGTGCCAGCAGCTTAGCCTCGGGTACGCAGTATTTT. Amino acids: CASSLASGTQYF.

Only one count was recorded for this clone. V gene TRBV7-2 combines with J gene TRBJ2-7; 8 positions match TRBD2. The length of the CDR3 is 15 residues. The germline gives CDR1 SGHTA, CDR2 FQGNSA. Trimming took 3 bases from V and 0 from J; bases not matched to a gene: 4. The CDR3 nucleotides read TGTGCCAGCAGCTTGGGACTAGGGAGCTCCTACGAGCAGTACTTC. As protein: CASSLGLGSSYEQYF.

The chain uses TRBV7-9 and TRBJ2-5; 8 nucleotides agree with TRBD2. V dropped 5 bases and J dropped 4; count of bases not matched to a gene: 12. Germline lookup yields CDR1 SEHNR and CDR2 FQNEAQ (reference sequence). This CDR3 is built from 16 residues. The CDR3 DNA reads TGTGCCAGCAGCCTGGGACCGGGACTAGTCGTAGAGACCCAGTACTTC. This codes for CASSLGPGLVVETQYF. Full variable domain (missing parts from reference TRBV7-9 and TRBJ2-5): DTGVSQNPRHKITKRGQNVTFRCDPISEHNRLYWYRQTLGQGPEFLTYFQNEAQLEKSRLLSDRFSAERPKGSFSTLEIQRTEQGDSAMYLCASSLGPGLVVETQYFGPGTRLLVL.

V usage is TRBV7-2 and J usage is TRBJ2-7; TRBD1 might be the D (5 bases). The V gene lost 2 bases and the J gene lost 0 bases, with 8 bases spanning the gap. This CDR3 region has 14 residues. Germline V gene lookup returns CDR1 SGHTA and CDR2 FQGNSA. The CDR3 region has the DNA TGTGCCAGCAGCTTACCAGGGTACTCCTACGAGCAGTACTTC. Translated: CASSLPGYSYEQYF.

By frequency in the sample, this clone is medium-sized. The chain couples TRBV7-9 to TRBJ1-2; D not certain. CDR1 is SEHNR and CDR2 is FQNEAQ in the germline V gene (reference sequence). V lost 3 bases and J 6 bases, leaving 11 bases between the germline ends. The CDR3 contains 13 residues. The CDR3 DNA is TGTGCCAGCAGCTTGTACGACTCGGATGGCTACACCTTC. It encodes CASSLYDSDGYTF.

This rearrangement joins TRBV9 to TRBJ2-1; D possibly corresponds to TRBD2 (7 bases). Trimming pared 0 bases from V and 4 bases from J, leaving 14 bases between. The germline V gene has CDR1 SGDLS and CDR2 YYNGEE. The CDR3 length is 16 residues. The CDR3 bases are TGTGCCAGCAGCGTAGAGGGGGGAGGGCAATACAATGAGCAGTTCTTC. It specifies CASSVEGGGQYNEQFF.

A remark on this clone: Compared with germline, one end of the junction differs, possibly owing to a read error. This sequence joins TRBV4-1 and TRBJ2-3; unclear D gene. The CDR3 totals 12 residues. The germline V gene has CDR1 MGHRA and CDR2 YSYEKL. CDR3 region: CASSHDTNTQYF. The CDR3 region has the DNA TGCGCCAGCAGCCATGACACAAATACGCAGTATTTT.

The chain uses TRBV2 and TRBJ2-5, with 7 bases that match TRBD1. Germline lookup yields CDR1 SNHLY and CDR2 FYNNEI. V trimming: 4 bases; J trimming: 3 bases; junction bases outside the gene matches: 5. This CDR3 is 14 amino acids long. The CDR3 sequence: CASSVGGIKETQYF. CDR3 DNA sequence: TGTGCCAGCAGTGTAGGGGGCATTAAAGAGACCCAGTACTTC.

This clone occurred a few times. The V and J genes are TRBV19 and TRBJ1-2; 10 positions agree with TRBD1. Per germline, CDR1 LNHDA and CDR2 SQIVND (reference sequence). J lost 5 bases, V lost 6 bases, and 6 bases had no gene match. This CDR3 is built from 14 residues. CDR3 DNA sequence: TGTGCCAGTAGGAAACCGGGACAGGGGTATGGCTACACCTTC. This codes for CASRKPGQGYGYTF. The variable domain in full, with the rest retrieved from reference TRBV19 and TRBJ1-2, is DGGITQSPKYLFRKEGQNVTLSCEQNLNHDAMYWYRQDPGQGLRLIYYSQIVNDFQKGDIAEGYSVSREKKESFPLTVTSAQKNPTAFYLCASRKPGQGYGYTFGSGTRLTVV.

This clone has a single count. The chain couples TRBV19 to TRBJ2-5; D perhaps matches TRBD1 (6 bases). The last part of the DNA fits TRBJ2-7 better; the J call may be wrong. CDR1 LNHDA and CDR2 SQIVND come from the germline V gene (reference sequence). The CDR3 is made up of 15 amino acids. CDR3 sequence (DNA): TGTGCCAGTTCTGGCCGGGACACGCTGATCTACGAGCAGTACTTC. Its protein is CASSGRDTLIYEQYF.

The chain recombines TRBV27 with TRBJ1-6; a possible D gene is TRBD1 (6 bases). The CDR3 length is 13 residues. V dropped 11 bases and J dropped 6 bases, with 14 bases sitting between them. Germline loops: CDR1 MNHEY, CDR2 SMNVEV (reference sequence). CDR3: CASTGHINSPLHF. DNA of the CDR3: TGTGCCTCCACGGGACACATTAATTCACCCCTCCACTTT.

This chain connects TRBV30 to TRBJ2-1; 10 bases agree with TRBD2. The J segment lost 5 bases and the V segment lost 1 base, leaving 8 bases of the junction unmatched. The CDR3 loop spans 16 amino acids. CDR1 and CDR2 (germline): GTSNPN, SVGIG (reference sequence). As DNA, the CDR3 is TGTGCCTGGAGTGGGCCAAGCGGGGGGGCCGACAATGAGCAGTTCTTC. Protein sequence: CAWSGPSGGADNEQFF.